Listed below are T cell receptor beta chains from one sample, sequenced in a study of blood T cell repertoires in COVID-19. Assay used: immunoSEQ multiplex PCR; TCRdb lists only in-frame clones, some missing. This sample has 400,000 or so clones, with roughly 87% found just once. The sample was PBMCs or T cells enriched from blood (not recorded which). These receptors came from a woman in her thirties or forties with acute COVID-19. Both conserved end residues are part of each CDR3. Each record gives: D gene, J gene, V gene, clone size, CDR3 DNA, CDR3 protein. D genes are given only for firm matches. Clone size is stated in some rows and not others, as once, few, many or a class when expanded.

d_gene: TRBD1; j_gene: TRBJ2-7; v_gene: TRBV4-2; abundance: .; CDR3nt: TGTGCCAGCAGCCTATACCTCAGGGGGCTTTCCAATTACGAGCAGTACTTC; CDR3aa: CASSLYLRGLSNYEQYF
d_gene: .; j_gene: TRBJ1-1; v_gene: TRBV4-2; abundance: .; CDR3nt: TGTGCCAGCAGCCAAGAGGAGGAGGGGCCTTTAGGCACTGAAGCTTTCTTT; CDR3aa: CASSQEEEGPLGTEAFF
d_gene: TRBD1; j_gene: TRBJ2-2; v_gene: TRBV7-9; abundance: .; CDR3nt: TGTGCCAGCAGCCGAGGGACAGTGAACACCGGGGAGCTGTTTTTT; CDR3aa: CASSRGTVNTGELFF
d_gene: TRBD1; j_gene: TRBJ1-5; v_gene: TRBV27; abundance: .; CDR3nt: TGTGCCAGCAGTGTCATAACAGGGGGTGGGGACTTT; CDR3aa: CASSVITGGGDF
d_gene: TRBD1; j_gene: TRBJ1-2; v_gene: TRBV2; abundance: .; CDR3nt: TGTGCCAGCTCCGGGACAGGGAACTATGGCTACACCTTC; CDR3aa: CASSGTGNYGYTF
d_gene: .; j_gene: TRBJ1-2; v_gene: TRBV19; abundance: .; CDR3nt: TGTGCCAGTAGTACGTCAGGGGTCGTAAGATATGGCTACACCTTC; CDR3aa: CASSTSGVVRYGYTF
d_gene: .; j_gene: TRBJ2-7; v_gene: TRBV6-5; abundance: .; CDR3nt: TGTGCCAGCAGTTACATATCAAGCGGCGAGCAGTACTTC; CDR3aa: CASSYISSGEQYF
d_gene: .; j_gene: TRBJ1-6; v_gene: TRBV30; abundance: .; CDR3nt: TGTGCCTGGAGTAGAGGTCAGGGGAACCTGAACTCCTATAATTCACCCCTCCACTTT; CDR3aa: CAWSRGQGNLNSYNSPLHF
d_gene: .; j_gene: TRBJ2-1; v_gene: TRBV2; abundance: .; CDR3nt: TGTGCCAGCAACAGACAGGATCACAATGAGCAGTTCTTC; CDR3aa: CASNRQDHNEQFF
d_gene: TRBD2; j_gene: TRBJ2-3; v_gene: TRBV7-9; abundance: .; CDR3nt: TGTGCCAGCAGCTTAGCTAGCGGGAGCACAGATACGCAGTATTTT; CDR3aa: CASSLASGSTDTQYF
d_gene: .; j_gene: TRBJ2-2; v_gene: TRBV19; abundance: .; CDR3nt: TGTGCCAGTAGTGTTCGGTTGGGGGGAAGGACCGGGGAGCTGTTTTTT; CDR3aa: CASSVRLGGRTGELFF
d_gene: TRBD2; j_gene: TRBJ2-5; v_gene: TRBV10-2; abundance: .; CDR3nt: TGCGCCAGCAGTGTCCGGGGGGAAGAGACCCAGTACTTC; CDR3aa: CASSVRGEETQYF
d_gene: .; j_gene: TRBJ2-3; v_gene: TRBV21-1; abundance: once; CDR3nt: TGTGCCAGCAGCAAAGAGCGGGGGCCCCCCGATACGCAGTATTTT; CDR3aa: CASSKERGPPDTQYF
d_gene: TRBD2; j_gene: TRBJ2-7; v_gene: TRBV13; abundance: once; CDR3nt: TGTGCCAGCAGCCCCGGGGGGAGCTCCTACGAGCAGTACTTC; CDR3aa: CASSPGGSSYEQYF
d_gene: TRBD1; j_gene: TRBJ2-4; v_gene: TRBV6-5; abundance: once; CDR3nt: TGTGCCAGCAGGCCTACAGGGGTATTGTTTCAGTACTTC; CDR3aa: CASRPTGVLFQYF
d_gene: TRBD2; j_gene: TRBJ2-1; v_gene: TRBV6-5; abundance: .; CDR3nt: TGTGCCAGCAGCCTAATGCGGACTAGCCCGGATGAGCAGTTCTTC; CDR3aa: CASSLMRTSPDEQFF
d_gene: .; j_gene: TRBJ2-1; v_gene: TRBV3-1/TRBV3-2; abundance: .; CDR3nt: TGTGCCAGCAGCCAAGACATGACAGGCTCGGGTGAGCAGTTCTTC; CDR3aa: CASSQDMTGSGEQFF
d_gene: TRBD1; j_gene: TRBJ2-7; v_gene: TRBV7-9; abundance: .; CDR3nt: TGTGCCAGCAGCCGGGCAGCACAGGGACAGAGGACCTACGAGCAGTACTTC; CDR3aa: CASSRAAQGQRTYEQYF
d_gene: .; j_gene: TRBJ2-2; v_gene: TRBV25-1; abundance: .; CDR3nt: TGTGCCAGCAGTGAAGCCGGGTACACCGGGGAGCTGTTTTTT; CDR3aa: CASSEAGYTGELFF
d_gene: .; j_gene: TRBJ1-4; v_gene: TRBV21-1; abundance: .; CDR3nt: TGTGCCAGCCGGGACAGGGACTCCGAAAAACTGTTTTTT; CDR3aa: CASRDRDSEKLFF
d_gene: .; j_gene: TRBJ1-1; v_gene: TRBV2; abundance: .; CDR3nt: TGTGCCAGCAGTGACCGGACCGCGCCCCCGGGAATTGAAGCTTTCTTT; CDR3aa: CASSDRTAPPGIEAFF
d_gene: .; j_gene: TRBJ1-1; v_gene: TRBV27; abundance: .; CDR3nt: TGTGCCAGCAACGCTTGGGGGGAGGGATATTCTGAAGCTTTCTTT; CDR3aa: CASNAWGEGYSEAFF
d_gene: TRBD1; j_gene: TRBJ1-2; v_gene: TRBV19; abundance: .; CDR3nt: TGTGCCAGTAGTATTTTAGGAGGGGGCGGCTACACCTTC; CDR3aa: CASSILGGGGYTF
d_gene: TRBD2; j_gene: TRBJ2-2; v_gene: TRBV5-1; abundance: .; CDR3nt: TGCGCCAGCAGCTCAGGACTAGCGGGGTCGGGAACCGGGGAGCTGTTTTTT; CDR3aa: CASSSGLAGSGTGELFF
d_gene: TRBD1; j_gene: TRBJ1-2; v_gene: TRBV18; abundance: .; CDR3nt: TGTGCCAGCTCACCGTCGGGACAGGGAGCTAACTATGGCTACACCTTC; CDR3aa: CASSPSGQGANYGYTF
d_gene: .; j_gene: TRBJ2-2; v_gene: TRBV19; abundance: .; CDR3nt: TGTGCCAGTAGTATTTTGAGGGTGACCGGGGAGCTGTTTTTT; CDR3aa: CASSILRVTGELFF
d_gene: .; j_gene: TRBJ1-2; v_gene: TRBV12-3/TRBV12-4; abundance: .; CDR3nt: TGTGCCAGCAGTTCGCAGGGTGGCTACACCTTC; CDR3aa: CASSSQGGYTF